Detailed here is one TCR beta chain. Its antigen is not known. As defined, naive CD8 cells were CD45RO-negative and positively selected for CCR7, with terminally differentiated effector memory CD45RA+ cells excluded. This record comes from a study of shared clonotypes between healthy human individuals. Only in-frame clones appear in the TCRdb table, and some are missing; sequencing was by immunoSEQ multiplex PCR. The sample lists under 1 million clones, 90% to 97% seen once, with under 0.25% in the top ten. Trimming removed 7 bases from V and 3 bases from J, with 16 bases in between. CDR1 is SNHLY, CDR2 FYNNEI, per germline. The CDR3 is 14 amino acids. General study results and limits: Naive CD4 clonotypes were shared across several donors at around 5%.

The specimen sequenced was naive CD8+ T cells sorted from blood. The chain joins TRBV2 to TRBJ2-7; D might be TRBD2 (5 bases). The receptor was isolated from a man aged 30 to 39 in good health. The CDR3 protein is CASKPLPGSYEQYF. The CDR3 DNA reads TGTGCCAGCAAACCACTGCCGGGAAGCTACGAGCAGTACTTC.